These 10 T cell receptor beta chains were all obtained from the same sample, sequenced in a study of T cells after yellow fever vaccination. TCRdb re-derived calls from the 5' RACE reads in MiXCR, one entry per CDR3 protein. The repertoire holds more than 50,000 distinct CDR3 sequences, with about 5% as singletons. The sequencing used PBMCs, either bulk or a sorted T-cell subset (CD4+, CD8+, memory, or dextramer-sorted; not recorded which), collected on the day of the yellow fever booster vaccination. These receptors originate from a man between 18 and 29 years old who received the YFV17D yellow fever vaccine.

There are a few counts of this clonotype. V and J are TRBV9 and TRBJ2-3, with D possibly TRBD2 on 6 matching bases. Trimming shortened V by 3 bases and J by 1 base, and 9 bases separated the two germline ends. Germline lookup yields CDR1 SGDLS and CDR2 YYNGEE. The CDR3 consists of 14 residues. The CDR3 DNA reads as TGTGCCAGCAGCGGCGGGGCAGGCACAGATACGCAGTATTTT. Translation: CASSGGAGTDTQYF.

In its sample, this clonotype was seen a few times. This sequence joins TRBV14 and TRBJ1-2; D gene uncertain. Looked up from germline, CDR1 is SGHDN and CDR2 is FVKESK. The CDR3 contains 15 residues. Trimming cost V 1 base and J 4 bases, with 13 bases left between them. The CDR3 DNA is TGTGCCAGCAGCCAAGGGGTCGACACCCTCTATGGCTACACCTTC. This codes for CASSQGVDTLYGYTF.

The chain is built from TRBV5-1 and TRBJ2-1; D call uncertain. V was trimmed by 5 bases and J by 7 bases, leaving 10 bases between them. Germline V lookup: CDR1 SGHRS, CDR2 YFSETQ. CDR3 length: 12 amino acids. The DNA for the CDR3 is TGCGCCAGCAGTTCTTCCCGGAATGAGCAGTTCTTC. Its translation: CASSSSRNEQFF.

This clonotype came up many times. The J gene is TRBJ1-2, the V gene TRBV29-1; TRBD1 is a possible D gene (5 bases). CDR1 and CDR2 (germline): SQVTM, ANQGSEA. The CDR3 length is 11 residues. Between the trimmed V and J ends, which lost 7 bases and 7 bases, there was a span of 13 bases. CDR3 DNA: TGCAGCGGCGGCGGGGCAGCTGGCTACACCTTC. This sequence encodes CSGGGAAGYTF.

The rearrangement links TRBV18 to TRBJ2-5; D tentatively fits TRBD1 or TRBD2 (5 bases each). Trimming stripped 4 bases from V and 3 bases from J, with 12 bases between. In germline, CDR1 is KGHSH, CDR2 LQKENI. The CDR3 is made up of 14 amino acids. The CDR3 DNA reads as TGTGCCAGCTCACGGGACGCATATAAAGAGACCCAGTACTTC. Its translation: CASSRDAYKETQYF.

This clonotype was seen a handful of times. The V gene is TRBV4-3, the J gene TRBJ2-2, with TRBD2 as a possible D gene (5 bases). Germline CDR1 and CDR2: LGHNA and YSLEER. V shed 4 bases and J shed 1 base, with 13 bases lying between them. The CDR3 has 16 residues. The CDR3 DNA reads TGCGCCAGCAGCCCCACCTCGGGGTTGAACACCGGGGAGCTGTTTTTT. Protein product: CASSPTSGLNTGELFF.

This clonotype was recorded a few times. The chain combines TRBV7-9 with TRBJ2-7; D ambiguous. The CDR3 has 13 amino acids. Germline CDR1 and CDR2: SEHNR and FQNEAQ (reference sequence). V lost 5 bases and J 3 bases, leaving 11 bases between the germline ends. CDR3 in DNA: TGTGCCAGCAGCCATCGAGAATACTACGAGCAGTACGTC. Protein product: CASSHREYYEQYV.

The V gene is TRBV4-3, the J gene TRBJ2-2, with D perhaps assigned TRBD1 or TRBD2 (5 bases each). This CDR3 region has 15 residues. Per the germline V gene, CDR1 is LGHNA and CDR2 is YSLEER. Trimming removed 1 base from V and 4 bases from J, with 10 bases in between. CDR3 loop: CASSQVDGGTGELFF. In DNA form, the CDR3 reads TGCGCCAGCAGCCAAGTAGATGGGGGCACCGGGGAGCTGTTTTTT.

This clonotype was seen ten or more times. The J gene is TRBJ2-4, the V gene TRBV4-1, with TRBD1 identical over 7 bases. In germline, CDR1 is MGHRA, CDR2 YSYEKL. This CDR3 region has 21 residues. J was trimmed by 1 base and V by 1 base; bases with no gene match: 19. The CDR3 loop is CASSQGGSAMGQLGAKNIQYF. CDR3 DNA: TGCGCCAGCAGCCAAGGAGGGAGTGCCATGGGACAGCTTGGGGCCAAAAACATTCAGTACTTC.

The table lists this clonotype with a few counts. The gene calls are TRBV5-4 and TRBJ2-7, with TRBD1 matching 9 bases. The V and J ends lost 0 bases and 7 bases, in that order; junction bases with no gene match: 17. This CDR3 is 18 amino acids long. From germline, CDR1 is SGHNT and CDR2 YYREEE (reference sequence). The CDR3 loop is CASSLAEETGGEVWEQYF. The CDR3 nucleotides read TGTGCCAGCAGCTTGGCCGAGGAAACAGGGGGCGAGGTATGGGAGCAGTACTTC.